This T cell receptor (beta chain) came from a study of blood T cell repertoires in COVID-19. TCRdb keeps only in-frame clones here, not all; method: immunoSEQ multiplex PCR. Of 150,000 to 200,000 clones in the sample, 75% to 90% were seen once. The V end lost 0 bases, the J end lost 1 base, and 7 bases lay between the germline ends. From germline, CDR1 is SGHRS and CDR2 YFSETQ. The CDR3 is 15 residues long. The clonotype was recovered from a middle-aged woman with COVID-19, enrolled during active disease. The sample consisted of peripheral blood. The rearrangement joins TRBV5-1 to TRBJ2-2; a weak D match, TRBD2 (5 bases). CDR3 loop: CASSLGLMNTGELFF. The CDR3 DNA reads as TGCGCCAGCAGCTTGGGACTAATGAACACCGGGGAGCTGTTTTTT.